This section outlines one TCR beta chain sequence together with its context. This CDR3 is 12 amino acids long. The germline gives CDR1 SGHTA, CDR2 FQGNSA. V was trimmed by 5 bases and J by 2 bases, leaving 5 bases between them. This entry comes from a study of cytomegalovirus exposure and HLA in healthy donors. TCRdb keeps only in-frame clones here, not all; method: immunoSEQ multiplex PCR. In the table there are around 250,000 clones, around 89% of which are singletons. The V call is TRBV7-2, the J call TRBJ2-3; D is undetermined. Material: PBMCs. The origin of this receptor is a woman aged 18-29 years in good health and CMV-seronegative. CDR3 sequence reads: CASSPFTDTQYF. Here the CDR3 DNA reads TGTGCCAGCAGCCCCTTCACAGATACGCAGTATTTT.